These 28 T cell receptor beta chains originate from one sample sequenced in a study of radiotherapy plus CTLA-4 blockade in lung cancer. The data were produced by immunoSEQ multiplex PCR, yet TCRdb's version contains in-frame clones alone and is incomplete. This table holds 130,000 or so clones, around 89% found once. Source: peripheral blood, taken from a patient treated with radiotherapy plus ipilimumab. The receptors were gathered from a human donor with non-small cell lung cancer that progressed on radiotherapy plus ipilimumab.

The CDR3 spells CSAEGDRGYEQYF. CDR3 sequence (DNA): TGCAGCGCCGAGGGGGACAGGGGTTACGAGCAGTACTTC. V and J are TRBV29-1 and TRBJ2-7, with TRBD1 matching 10 bases. V shed 7 bases, J shed 4 bases, and the junction held 7 bases outside the gene matches. This CDR3 is built from 13 residues. CDR1 and CDR2 (germline): SQVTM, ANQGSEA.

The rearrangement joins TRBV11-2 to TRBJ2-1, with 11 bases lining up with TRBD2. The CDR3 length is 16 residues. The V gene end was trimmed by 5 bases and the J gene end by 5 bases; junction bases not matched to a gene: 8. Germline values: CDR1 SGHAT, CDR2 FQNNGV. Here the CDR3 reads CASSSLAGGPNNEQFF. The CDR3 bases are TGTGCCAGCAGCAGCTTAGCGGGAGGGCCGAACAATGAGCAGTTCTTC.

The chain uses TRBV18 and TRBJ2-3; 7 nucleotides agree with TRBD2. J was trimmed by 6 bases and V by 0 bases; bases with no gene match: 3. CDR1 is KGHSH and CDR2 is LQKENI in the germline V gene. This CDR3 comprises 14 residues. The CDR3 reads CASSPPGREDTQYF. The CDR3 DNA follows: TGTGCCAGCTCACCACCCGGGCGGGAGGATACGCAGTATTTT.

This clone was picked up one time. The CDR3 coding sequence is TGTGCCAGCAGCCGCCTGACTAGCTCGAAGGAGTACTTC. Translation gives CASSRLTSSKEYF. V and J are TRBV14 and TRBJ2-5, with TRBD2 matching 7 bases. Germline values: CDR1 SGHDN, CDR2 FVKESK. CDR3 length: 13 residues. J gave up 12 bases and V 4 bases, and 11 bases lay outside the gene matches.

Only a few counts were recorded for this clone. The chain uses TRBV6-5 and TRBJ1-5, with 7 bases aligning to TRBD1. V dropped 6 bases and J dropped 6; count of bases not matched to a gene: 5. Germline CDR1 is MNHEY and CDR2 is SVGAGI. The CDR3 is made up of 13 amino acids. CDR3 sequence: CASRLTGFQPQHF. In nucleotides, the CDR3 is TGTGCCAGCAGACTGACAGGGTTTCAGCCCCAGCATTTT.

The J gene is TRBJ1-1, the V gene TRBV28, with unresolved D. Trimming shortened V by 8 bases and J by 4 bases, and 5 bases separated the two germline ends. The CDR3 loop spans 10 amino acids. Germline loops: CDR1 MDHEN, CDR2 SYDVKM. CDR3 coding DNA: TGTGCCAGCCGTAGCACTGAAGCTTTCTTT. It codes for CASRSTEAFF.

In nucleotides, the CDR3 is TGCAGCGTTCTCGATGGGGTTTCTGGGAAACGGGAGCTCTATGGCTACACCTTC. It specifies CSVLDGVSGKRELYGYTF. The chain is built from TRBV29-1 and TRBJ1-2; no definite D call. Trimming left V 5 bases short and J 4 bases short, with 29 bases between. The germline gives CDR1 SQVTM, CDR2 ANQGSEA. This CDR3 region has 18 residues.

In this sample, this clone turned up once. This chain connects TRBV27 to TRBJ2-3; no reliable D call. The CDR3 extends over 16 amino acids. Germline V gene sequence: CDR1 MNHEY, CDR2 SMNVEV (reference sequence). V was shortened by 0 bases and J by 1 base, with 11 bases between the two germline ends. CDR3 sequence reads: CASSLSAMAGTDTQYF. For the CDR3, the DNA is TGTGCCAGCAGTTTATCGGCGATGGCCGGCACAGATACGCAGTATTTT.

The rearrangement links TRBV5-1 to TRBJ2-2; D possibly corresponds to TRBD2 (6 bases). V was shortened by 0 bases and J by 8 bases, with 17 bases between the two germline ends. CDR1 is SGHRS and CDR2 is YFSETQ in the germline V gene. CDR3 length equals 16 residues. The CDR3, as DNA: TGCGCCAGCAGCTTGGAAATCAATCAGCGGGTGGGGGAGCTGTTTTTT. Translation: CASSLEINQRVGELFF.

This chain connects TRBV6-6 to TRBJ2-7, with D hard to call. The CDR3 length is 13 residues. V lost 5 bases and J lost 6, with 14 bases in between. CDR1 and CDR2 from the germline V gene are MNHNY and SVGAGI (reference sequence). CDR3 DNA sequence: TGTGCCAGCAGTCCCATAGGCCAAGGCGAGCAGTACTTC. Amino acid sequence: CASSPIGQGEQYF.

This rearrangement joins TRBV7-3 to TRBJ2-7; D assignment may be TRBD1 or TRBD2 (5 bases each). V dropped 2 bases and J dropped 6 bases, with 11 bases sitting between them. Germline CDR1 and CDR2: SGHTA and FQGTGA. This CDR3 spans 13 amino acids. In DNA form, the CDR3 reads TGTGCCAGCAGCTTAGGGGTCGGGGCCGAGCAGTACTTC. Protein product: CASSLGVGAEQYF.

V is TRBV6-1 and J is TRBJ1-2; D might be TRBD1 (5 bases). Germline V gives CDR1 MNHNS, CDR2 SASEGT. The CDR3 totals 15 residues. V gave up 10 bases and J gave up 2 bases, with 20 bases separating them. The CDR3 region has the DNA TGTGCCACCGTGCCCCCCAGGGCCCTGAACTATGGCTACACCTTC. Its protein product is CATVPPRALNYGYTF.

The CDR3 DNA reads as TGCGCCAGCAGCACCGACAGGGTGGTCTACGAGCAGTACTTC. It codes for CASSTDRVVYEQYF. V is TRBV5-1 and J is TRBJ2-7; 7 bases are a match to TRBD1. J lost 3 bases, V lost 4 bases, and 7 bases had no gene match. Germline V gene lookup returns CDR1 SGHRS and CDR2 YFSETQ. This CDR3 is 14 amino acids long.

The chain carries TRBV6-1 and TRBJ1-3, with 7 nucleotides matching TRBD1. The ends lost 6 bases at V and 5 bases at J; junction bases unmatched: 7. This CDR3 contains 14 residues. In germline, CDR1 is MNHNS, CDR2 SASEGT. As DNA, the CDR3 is TGTGCCAGCAGCCCAGGGGGAATTCGAAACACCATATATTTT. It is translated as CASSPGGIRNTIYF.

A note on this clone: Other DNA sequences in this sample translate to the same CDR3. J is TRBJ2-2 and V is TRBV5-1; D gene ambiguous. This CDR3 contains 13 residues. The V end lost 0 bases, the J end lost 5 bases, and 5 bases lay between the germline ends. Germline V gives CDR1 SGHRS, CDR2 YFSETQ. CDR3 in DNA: TGCGCCAGCAGCTTGGTCTCGACCGGGGAGCTGTTTTTT. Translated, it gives CASSLVSTGELFF.

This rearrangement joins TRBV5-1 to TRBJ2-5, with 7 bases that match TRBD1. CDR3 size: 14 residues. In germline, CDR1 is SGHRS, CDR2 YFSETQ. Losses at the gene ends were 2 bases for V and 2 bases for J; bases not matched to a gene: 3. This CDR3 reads CASSLGDRQETQYF. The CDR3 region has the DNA TGCGCCAGCAGCTTAGGGGACAGACAAGAGACCCAGTACTTC.

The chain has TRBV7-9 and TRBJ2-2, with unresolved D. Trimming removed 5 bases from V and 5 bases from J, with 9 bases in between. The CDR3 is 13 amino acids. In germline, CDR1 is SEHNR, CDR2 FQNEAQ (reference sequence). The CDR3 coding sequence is TGTGCCAGCAGCCTCCAGCCAACCGGGGAGCTGTTTTTT. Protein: CASSLQPTGELFF. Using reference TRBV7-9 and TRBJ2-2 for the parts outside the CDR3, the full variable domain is DTGVSQNPRHKITKRGQNVTFRCDPISEHNRLYWYRQTLGQGPEFLTYFQNEAQLEKSRLLSDRFSAERPKGSFSTLEIQRTEQGDSAMYLCASSLQPTGELFFGEGSRLTVL.

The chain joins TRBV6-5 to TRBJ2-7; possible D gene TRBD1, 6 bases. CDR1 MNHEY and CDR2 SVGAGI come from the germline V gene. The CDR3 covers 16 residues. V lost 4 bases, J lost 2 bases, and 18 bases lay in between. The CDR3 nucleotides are TGTGCCAGCAGTTGGTCCTCCGGGACACCTACCTACGAGCAGTACTTC. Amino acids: CASSWSSGTPTYEQYF.

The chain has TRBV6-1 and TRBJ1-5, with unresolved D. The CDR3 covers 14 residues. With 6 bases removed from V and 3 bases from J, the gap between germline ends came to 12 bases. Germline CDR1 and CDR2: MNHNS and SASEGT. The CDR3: CASSHGPDNQPQHF. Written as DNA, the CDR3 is TGTGCCAGCAGCCACGGGCCGGACAATCAGCCCCAGCATTTT.

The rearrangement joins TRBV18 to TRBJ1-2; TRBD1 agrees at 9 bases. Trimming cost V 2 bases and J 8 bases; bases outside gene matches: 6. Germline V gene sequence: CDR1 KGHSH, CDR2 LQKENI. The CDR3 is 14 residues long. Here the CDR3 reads CASSPVKTGGGYTF. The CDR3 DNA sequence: TGTGCCAGCTCACCAGTTAAGACAGGGGGAGGCTACACCTTC.

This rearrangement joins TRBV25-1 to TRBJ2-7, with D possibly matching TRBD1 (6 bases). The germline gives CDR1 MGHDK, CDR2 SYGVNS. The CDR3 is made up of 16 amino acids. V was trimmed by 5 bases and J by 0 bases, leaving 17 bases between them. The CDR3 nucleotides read TGTGCCAGCAGTCCAACGACAGGACCCCACTCCTACGAGCAGTACTTC. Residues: CASSPTTGPHSYEQYF.

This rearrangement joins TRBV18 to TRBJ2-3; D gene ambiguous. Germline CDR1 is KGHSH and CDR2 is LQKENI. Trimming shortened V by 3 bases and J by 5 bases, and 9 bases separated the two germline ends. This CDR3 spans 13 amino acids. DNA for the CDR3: TGTGCCAGCTCACCGTCGTTGGAAGATACGCAGTATTTT. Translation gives CASSPSLEDTQYF. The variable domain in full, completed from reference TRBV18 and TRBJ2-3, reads NAGVMQNPRHLVRRRGQEARLRCSPMKGHSHVYWYRQLPEEGLKFMVYLQKENIIDESGMPKERFSAEFPKEGPSILRIQQVVRGDSAAYFCASSPSLEDTQYFGPGTRLTVL.

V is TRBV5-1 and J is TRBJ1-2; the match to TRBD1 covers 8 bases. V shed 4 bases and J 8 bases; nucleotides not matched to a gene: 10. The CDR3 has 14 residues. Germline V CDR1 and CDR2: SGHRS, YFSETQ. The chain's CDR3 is CASSQDRASSGYTF. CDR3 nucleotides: TGCGCCAGCAGCCAGGACAGGGCGTCAAGCGGCTACACCTTC.

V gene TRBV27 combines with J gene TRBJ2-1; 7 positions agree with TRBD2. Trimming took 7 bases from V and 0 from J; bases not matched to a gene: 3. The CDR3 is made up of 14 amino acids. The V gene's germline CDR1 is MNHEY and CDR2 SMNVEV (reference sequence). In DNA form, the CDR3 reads TGTGCCAGCAAGCTAGCGGCCTCCTACAATGAGCAGTTCTTC. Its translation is CASKLAASYNEQFF.

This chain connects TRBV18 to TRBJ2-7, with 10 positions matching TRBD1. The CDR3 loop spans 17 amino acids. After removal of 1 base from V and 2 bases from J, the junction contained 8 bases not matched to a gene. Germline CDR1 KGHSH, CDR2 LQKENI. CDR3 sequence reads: CASSPLPGTGVPYEQYF. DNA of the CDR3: TGTGCCAGCTCACCACTTCCCGGGACAGGGGTCCCCTACGAGCAGTACTTC.

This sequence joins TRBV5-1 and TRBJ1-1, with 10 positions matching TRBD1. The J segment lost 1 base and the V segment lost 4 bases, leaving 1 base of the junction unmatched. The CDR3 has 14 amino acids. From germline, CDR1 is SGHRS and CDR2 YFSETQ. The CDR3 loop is CASSRDRGNTEAFF. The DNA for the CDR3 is TGCGCCAGCAGCCGGGACAGGGGGAACACTGAAGCTTTCTTT. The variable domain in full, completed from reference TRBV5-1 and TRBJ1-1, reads KAGVTQTPRYLIKTRGQQVTLSCSPISGHRSVSWYQQTPGQGLQFLFEYFSETQRNKGNFPGRFSGRQFSNSRSEMNVSTLELGDSALYLCASSRDRGNTEAFFGQGTRLTVV.

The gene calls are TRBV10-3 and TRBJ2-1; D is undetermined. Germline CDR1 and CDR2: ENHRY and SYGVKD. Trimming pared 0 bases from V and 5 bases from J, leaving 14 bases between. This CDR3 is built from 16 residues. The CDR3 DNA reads TGTGCCATCAGTGAGTCGACGGGCCTCACGCACAATGAGCAGTTCTTC. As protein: CAISESTGLTHNEQFF.

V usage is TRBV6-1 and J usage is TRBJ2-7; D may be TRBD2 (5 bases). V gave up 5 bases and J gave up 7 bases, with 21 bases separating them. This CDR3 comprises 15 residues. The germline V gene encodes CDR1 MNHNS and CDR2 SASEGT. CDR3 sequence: CASSSLTLQTGEQYF. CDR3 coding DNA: TGTGCCAGCAGTTCCCTGACCCTACAGACGGGGGAGCAGTACTTC.